This TCR beta chain was found in a study of CD8 T cells in Susac syndrome. After extraction with the RNeasy kit, roughly 0.5 to 1 ug of the RNA was reverse transcribed using random hexamers. TCRdb analysed the immunoSEQ multiplex PCR reads with MiXCR anew, one entry per CDR3 protein. The sample lists around 190,000 distinct CDR3 sequences, 85% to 95% occurring once. The germline CDR1 and CDR2 sequences are MDHEN and SYDVKM. The CDR3 loop spans 12 amino acids. V was clipped by 6 bases and J by 3 bases, with 6 bases between them. CD8+ and CD4+ T cells from blood underwent TCR beta sequencing. Negative isolation yielded the CD8+ and CD4+ T cells, while FACS enriched the TEMRA cells.

The sequenced sample consisted of CD4+ T cells from PBMCs. This clonotype was obtained from a human donor in good health. The V and J genes are TRBV28 and TRBJ1-5; D is unresolved. The CDR3: CASSYNNQPQHF. The CDR3 DNA reads as TGTGCCAGCAGCTACAACAATCAGCCCCAGCATTTT.